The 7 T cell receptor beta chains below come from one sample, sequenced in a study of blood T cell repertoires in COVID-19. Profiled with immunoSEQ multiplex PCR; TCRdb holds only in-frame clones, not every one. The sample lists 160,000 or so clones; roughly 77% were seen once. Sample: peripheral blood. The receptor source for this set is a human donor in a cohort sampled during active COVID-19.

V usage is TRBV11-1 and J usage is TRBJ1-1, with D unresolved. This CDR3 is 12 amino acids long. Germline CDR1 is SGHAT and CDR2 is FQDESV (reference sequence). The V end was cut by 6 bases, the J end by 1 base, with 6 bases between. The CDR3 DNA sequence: TGTGCCAGCAGTCACAAGAACACTGAAGCTTTCTTT. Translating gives CASSHKNTEAFF.

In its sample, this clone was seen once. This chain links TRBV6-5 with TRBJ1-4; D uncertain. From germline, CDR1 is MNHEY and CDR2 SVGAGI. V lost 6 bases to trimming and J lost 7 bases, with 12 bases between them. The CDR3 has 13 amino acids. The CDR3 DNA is TGTGCCAGCAGGGTAACGGAGGGTGAAAAACTGTTTTTT. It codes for CASRVTEGEKLFF.

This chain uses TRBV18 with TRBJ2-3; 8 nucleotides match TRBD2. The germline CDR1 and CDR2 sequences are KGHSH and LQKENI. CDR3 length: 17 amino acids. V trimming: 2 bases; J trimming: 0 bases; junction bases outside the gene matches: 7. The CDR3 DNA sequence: TGTGCCAGCTCACCAATCACTAGCGGACGAAGCACAGATACGCAGTATTTT. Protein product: CASSPITSGRSTDTQYF.

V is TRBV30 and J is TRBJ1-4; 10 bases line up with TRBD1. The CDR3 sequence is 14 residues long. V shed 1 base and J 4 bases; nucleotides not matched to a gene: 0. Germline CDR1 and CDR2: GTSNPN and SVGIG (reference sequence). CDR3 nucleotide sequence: TGTGCCTGGAGTGGGGACAGGGGTAATGAAAAACTGTTTTTT. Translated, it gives CAWSGDRGNEKLFF.

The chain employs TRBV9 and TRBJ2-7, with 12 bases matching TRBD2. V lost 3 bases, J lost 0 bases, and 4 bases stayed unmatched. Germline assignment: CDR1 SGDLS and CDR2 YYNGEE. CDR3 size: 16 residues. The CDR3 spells CASSGELAGGSYEQYF. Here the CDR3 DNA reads TGTGCCAGCAGCGGGGAACTAGCGGGGGGCTCCTACGAGCAGTACTTC.

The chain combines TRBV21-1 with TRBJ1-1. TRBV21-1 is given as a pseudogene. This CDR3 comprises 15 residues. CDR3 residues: CASSKASGGSTEAFF. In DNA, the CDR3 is TGTGCCAGCAGCAAAGCCTCTGGAGGGTCCACTGAAGCTTTCTTT.

CDR3 residues: CSVGSDEQYF. The CDR3, as DNA: TGCAGCGTTGGCTCGGACGAGCAGTACTTC. The chain recombines TRBV29-1 with TRBJ2-7; no firm D call. With 4 bases removed from V and 5 bases from J, the gap between germline ends came to 6 bases. Germline V gene data show CDR1 as SQVTM and CDR2 as ANQGSEA. This CDR3 contains 10 residues.